The sequence of this T cell receptor (beta chain) was determined in a study of T-cell memory formation after mild COVID-19. TCRdb redid the calling of the 5' RACE reads with MiXCR, one entry per CDR3 protein. Found here are more than 150,000 distinct CDR3 sequences, about 20% of them singletons; the top ten hold around 23%. The CDR3 covers 16 residues. Germline V gene lookup returns CDR1 SEHNR and CDR2 FQNEAQ (reference sequence). After removal of 2 bases from V and 6 bases from J, the junction contained 12 bases not matched to a gene. This receptor was identified in an adult woman who had mild COVID-19 (a few samples of this study predate the infection). Cell type and time point are not known. The rearrangement links TRBV7-9 to TRBJ2-7; 8 nucleotides agree with TRBD2. Sequenced input: PBMCs or a T cell subset sorted from them (not recorded which). As DNA, the CDR3 is TGTGCCAGCAGCTTACCCCCTCAGCGGGAGCTTTGCGAGCAGTACTTC. This sequence encodes CASSLPPQRELCEQYF.